The table lists the clone carrying this T cell receptor beta chain with many counts. The antigen remains undetermined. This CDR3 is built from 15 residues. The germline V and J ends were trimmed by 5 bases and 4 bases, with 18 bases remaining between them. Germline V gene sequence: CDR1 SGHTA, CDR2 FQGNSA. The sample belongs to a study of T cell repertoires in cytomegalovirus infection. Overall study: It can be stated that public TCR beta signatures indicated CMV infection as well as a matching HLA type.

General study points: Clonotypes of TCR beta that were HLA-C-restricted and CMV-specific dominated the ex vivo response.

A single record per CDR3 protein comes from TCRdb applying MiXCR to the reads. The sample has a few hundred thousand distinct CDR3 sequences, 15% to 20% seen once. Sequencing input: CD8+ T cells from PBMCs. V gene TRBV7-2 combines with J gene TRBJ2-7; tentatively, D is TRBD2 (7 bases). This receptor was identified in a human donor in good health (CMV status not recorded). Some clones in this sample may be carry-over from other donors' samples. CDR3 in amino acids: CASSVGGGGVYEQYF. The DNA of the CDR3 is TGTGCCAGCAGCGTAGGGGGGGGAGGGGTTTACGAGCAGTACTTC.